This entry features one TCR beta chain sequence. Its antigen is still unknown. No quality values exist for individual bases; no much larger clone is one base distant. Amplification of TCR beta CDR3 regions was carried out from RNA transcripts. The first round of RT-PCR for the TCR CDR3 was performed with the HTBI primer set and the Qiagen OneStep RT-PCR kit. Libraries were constructed in a second round of multiplex PCR, after which size selection and purification were performed. The libraries were sequenced on an Illumina HiSeq2000 using paired-end 100 bp reads. The authors' analysis ran thus. SOAPnuke was used to process the raw data, with reads discarded if the reads contained adapters or uncalled bases, had a mean Phred below 15, or lacked an exact constant-primer or identifier match. High-quality paired reads were merged with COPE v1.2.5, and unique nucleotide sequences were defined as clonotypes. MiTCR v1.1 was used to align clonotypes to the IMGT TRBV, TRBD and TRBJ reference segments. The analysis was restricted to V-J combinations with a frequency above 0.0001, which together covered approximately 99% of the repertoires. A TCS score was defined as the ratio of F50 (clonal expansion) to E x V (chaos), with BLOSUM62-based TCRdist applied between CDR3 peptides within each V-J. Welch's t-statistics and random forest reduced around 520 V-J features to about 13, which were used in a naive Bayes classifier (R e1071). TCRdb reworked the public reads: Q25 trimming with fastp, MiXCR clone assembly, productive beta chains retained. Entries that share a CDR3 protein sequence are merged under the most common genes and DNA. The V and J calls and clone size come from TCRdb's table, not from the authors' own analysis. Across this sample there are 350,000 or so distinct CDR3 sequences, with 15% to 20% seen only once. The biggest ten clones account for 45% to 55% of the sample.

These data come from a study of T cells in Graves' hyperthyroidism and ophthalmopathy (dated by TCRdb to 2018 to 2020). Study-wide context: Peripheral blood was sampled at the time of initial diagnosis, prior to any treatment. Following sampling, methimazole starting at 30 mg daily was given to hyperthyroidism patients, and high-dose intravenous methylprednisolone was given to ophthalmopathy patients. For training and testing, the roughly 97 patients in the discovery cohort were randomly divided in a 7:3 ratio. To identify distinguishing TCR V-J signatures, a discovery cohort of about a hundred patients was used, comprising 40 to 45 with Graves' ophthalmopathy and 55 to 65 with stable Graves' hyperthyroidism. According to the paper, TCR Vbeta CDR3 sequencing was carried out on 120 to 150 peripheral blood samples, which came from fewer than 50 ophthalmopathy, around 75 hyperthyroidism and about 17 progressor patients. The study also compared thyroid tissue and blood T-cell repertoires from 5 to 7 Graves' hyperthyroidism patients. An independent validation cohort of under 20 hyperthyroidism patients and about 16 patients who later progressed to ophthalmopathy tested prospective prediction of ophthalmopathy. The investigation overall reported the following: Most expanded thyroid clonotypes (frequency above 0.001) were also detected in blood, suggesting blood repertoires may reflect thyroid immune responses. In cross-validation, a model built on a 13 V-J signature told ophthalmopathy apart from stable hyperthyroidism with roughly 87% sensitivity and about 81% specificity, and in testing the same model reached 80%/75%. No statistical method was used to set the sample size in advance, and investigators knew the group allocation. During validation, the model predicted progression to ophthalmopathy a median of approximately 7 months ahead of onset, with around 70% sensitivity and around 73% specificity.

A patient counted as having stable Graves' hyperthyroidism if no progression to ophthalmopathy occurred over 18 months of follow-up. Hyperthyroidism patients were newly diagnosed, had a disease duration of under 2 months, and were aged 18 to 65 years. Any patient with an uncontrolled infection, another autoimmune disease, pregnancy or lactation was excluded. Clinical symptoms, serum thyroxine and TRAb, thyroid ultrasound, and orbital computed tomography formed the basis for the diagnoses. PBMCs were separated from approximately 9.9 ml of fresh peripheral blood using Ficoll-Paque density gradient centrifugation. Trizol reagent was used to extract total RNA, and RNA quality was then checked on an Agilent 2100 Bioanalyzer. V and J are trimmed by 5 bases and 4 bases, and the gene matches miss 7 bases of the junction. CDR1 SGHTA and CDR2 FQGNSA are derived from the germline V gene. The CDR3 goes from the cysteine to the phenylalanine over 15 residues. Only the CDR3 region is kept as DNA, spanning 45 bases read in frame from base 1.

The rearrangement combines TRBV7-2 with TRBJ2-7, and 11 junction bases match TRBD2. This TCR derives from a woman between 45 and 60 years old with Graves' hyperthyroidism. The specimen was blood. The CDR3 reads as follows: CASSPGLAGIYEQYF. The DNA is TGTGCCAGCAGCCCCGGACTAGCGGGCATTTACGAGCAGTACTTC.